This T cell receptor beta chain emerged from a study of Graves' ophthalmopathy and Graves' hyperthyroidism. Study at large: The term stable hyperthyroidism indicated an absence of ophthalmopathy within 18 months of follow-up. Study findings and constraints: Sensitivity of about 90% and specificity of nearly 82% were achieved when a 13-signature model separated ophthalmopathy from stable hyperthyroidism.

V trimming: 2 bases; J trimming: 2 bases; junction bases outside the gene matches: 9. The CDR3 covers 18 residues. The study excluded patients with other autoimmune diseases, uncontrolled infections, pregnancy or lactation. The authors amplified TCR beta CDR3 regions from RNA transcripts. HTBI-primed RT-PCR formed the first round, and a multiplex PCR formed the second. MiXCR, run by TCRdb on the multiplex PCR reads, gives a single entry per CDR3 protein. The sample lists over a million distinct CDR3 sequences, about two fifths occurring once. To note about this clonotype: No antigen is known for it.

V and J are TRBV12-3 or TRBV12-4 and TRBJ1-5; 10 positions agree with TRBD1. The receptor was derived from an adult man with Graves' hyperthyroidism. Sequenced material: peripheral blood or thyroid tissue (not recorded which). The CDR3 loop reads CASSLRDRGRRGNQPQHF. The CDR3 nucleotides read TGTGCCAGCAGTTTACGAGACAGGGGGCGCCGGGGCAATCAGCCCCAGCATTTT.